This T cell receptor beta chain comes out of a study of OX40 agonist ivuxolimab in advanced cancers. Points on this clone: What it recognizes is unknown.

Sequencing used immunoSEQ multiplex PCR; TCRdb keeps in-frame clones, though not all of them. Here the sample spans about 68,000 clones, approximately 80% being singletons. The V and J ends lost 0 bases and 2 bases respectively, with 18 bases between them. The CDR3 loop spans 17 amino acids. Germline CDR1 reads SGHRS; CDR2 reads YFSETQ. Study-wide findings and caveats: Part of the nonresponder group also had normalized T-cell clonal expansion that was low. More expanded clones were found, on average, in CD8+ than in CD4+ T cells. Relatively little clonal expansion, among the lowest observed, appeared in partial responders at 0.1-3.0 mg/kg.

Samples of blood were obtained at baseline, on cycle 4 day 1, and on cycle 7 day 1. This TCR derives from an adult with an advanced solid tumor such as melanoma, head and neck, liver or kidney cancer. Specimen: CD4+ or CD8+ T cells sorted from blood, collected in a trial of the OX40 agonist ivuxolimab. The chain has TRBV5-1 and TRBJ2-7; D may be TRBD2 (6 bases). This chain's CDR3 is CASSLASVTGGTYEQYF. The CDR3, as DNA: TGCGCCAGCAGCTTGGCCAGTGTCACCGGAGGGACCTACGAGCAGTACTTC.